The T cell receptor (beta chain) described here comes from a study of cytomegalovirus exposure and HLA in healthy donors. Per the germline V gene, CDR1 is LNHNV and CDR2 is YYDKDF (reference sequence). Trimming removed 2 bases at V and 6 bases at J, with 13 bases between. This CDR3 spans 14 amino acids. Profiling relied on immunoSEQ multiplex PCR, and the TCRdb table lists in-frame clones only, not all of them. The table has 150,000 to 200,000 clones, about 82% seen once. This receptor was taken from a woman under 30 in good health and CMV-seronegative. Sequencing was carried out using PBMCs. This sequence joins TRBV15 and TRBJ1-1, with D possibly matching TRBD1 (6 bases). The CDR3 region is CATSRPQGSPEAFF. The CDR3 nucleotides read TGTGCCACCAGCAGACCTCAGGGGTCCCCTGAAGCTTTCTTT. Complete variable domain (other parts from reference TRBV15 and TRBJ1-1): DAMVIQNPRYQVTQFGKPVTLSCSQTLNHNVMYWYQQKSSQAPKLLFHYYDKDFNNEADTPDNFQSRRPNTSFCFLDIRSPGLGDTAMYLCATSRPQGSPEAFFGQGTRLTVV.